A selection of T cell receptor beta chains follows, all from one sample in a study of regulatory T cells in long-lasting Graves disease. MiXCR, run by TCRdb on the multiplex PCR reads, gives a single entry per CDR3 protein. The table records under 300,000 distinct CDR3 sequences, 18% of them present only once. This sample comprised peripheral blood mononuclear cells (PBMCs), obtained at new diagnosis, from a patient treated with antithyroid drugs. The receptors originated from a female donor with Graves disease. The CDR3 runs from the conserved cysteine through the conserved F or W. A D gene is named only where the DNA matches it firmly. Rows may omit the clone size; those that give it use once, few, many or a size class.

J | size | D | V | CDR3 | DNA
TRBJ2-1 | many | - | TRBV11-2 | CASSSSGGRHSSYNEQFF | TGTGCCAGCAGCTCCAGTGGAGGACGTCACAGCTCCTACAATGAGCAGTTCTTC
TRBJ1-2 | many | TRBD1 | TRBV2 | CASRTTDRGLNYGYTF | TGTGCCAGCAGAACGACGGACAGGGGGCTTAACTATGGCTACACCTTC
TRBJ1-6 | many | TRBD1 | TRBV28 | CASSLPGQAYNSPLHF | TGTGCCAGCAGTTTACCCGGACAGGCGTATAATTCACCCCTCCACTTT
TRBJ2-1 | - | TRBD2 | TRBV2 | CASSEGTSGSSSYNEQFF | TGTGCCAGCAGTGAGGGGACTAGCGGCAGTAGCTCCTACAATGAGCAGTTCTTC
TRBJ2-5 | - | TRBD1 | TRBV6-5 | CASSYSGQLQETQYF | TGTGCCAGCAGTTACTCGGGACAGTTACAAGAGACCCAGTACTTC
TRBJ1-6 | many | - | TRBV18 | CASSPPGPGATLHF | TGTGCCAGCTCACCACCGGGCCCGGGTGCGACCCTCCACTTT
TRBJ1-2 | few | TRBD1 | TRBV19 | CASRGFTSGTGFLGYTF | TGTGCCAGTAGGGGCTTTACATCCGGGACAGGGTTCCTTGGCTACACCTTC
TRBJ2-5 | - | - | TRBV9 | CASSVFGGGSETQYF | TGTGCCAGCAGCGTATTCGGGGGAGGTTCAGAGACCCAGTACTTC
TRBJ2-1 | many | TRBD2 | TRBV2 | CASRPLAGYNEQFF | TGTGCCAGCAGACCCTTAGCGGGATACAATGAGCAGTTCTTC
TRBJ1-2 | - | - | TRBV20-1 | CSGGGDGGYTF | TGCAGTGGGGGGGGGGATGGTGGCTACACCTTC
TRBJ1-1 | many | - | TRBV19 | CASSIAYWNTEAFF | TGTGCCAGTAGTATAGCATACTGGAACACTGAAGCTTTCTTT
TRBJ2-3 | many | TRBD2 | TRBV2 | CASRLAGVTDTQYF | TGTGCCAGCAGGCTAGCGGGAGTGACAGATACGCAGTATTTT
TRBJ1-1 | many | TRBD1 | TRBV24-1 | CATSDFGARGWGTEAFF | TGTGCCACCAGTGATTTCGGCGCCAGGGGGTGGGGCACTGAAGCTTTCTTT
TRBJ2-3 | many | - | TRBV14 | CASSPGSYPTDTQYF | TGTGCCAGCAGCCCGGGAAGCTACCCCACAGATACGCAGTATTTT
TRBJ1-2 | few | TRBD1 | TRBV4-3 | CASSPDRVVYGYTF | TGCGCCAGCAGCCCGGACAGGGTTGTTTATGGCTACACCTTC
TRBJ2-1 | few | - | TRBV19 | CASRPRSDTHEQFF | TGTGCCAGCCGTCCGCGGAGTGATACCCATGAGCAGTTCTTC
TRBJ1-2 | - | TRBD1 | TRBV12-3/TRBV12-4 | CASSFQEWTGNSYTF | TGTGCCAGCAGCTTCCAAGAATGGACAGGGAATAGCTACACCTTC
TRBJ1-2 | many | TRBD1 | TRBV28 | CASSSPGGQGLLGYTF | TGTGCCAGCAGTTCCCCGGGGGGACAGGGGCTACTAGGCTACACCTTC
TRBJ1-1 | - | - | TRBV27 | CASSLGTSTEAFF | TGTGCCAGCAGTTTAGGGACGAGCACTGAAGCTTTCTTT
TRBJ2-3 | many | TRBD2 | TRBV5-1 | CASSLSSGPTDTQYF | TGCGCCAGCAGCTTGTCTAGCGGGCCGACAGATACGCAGTATTTT
TRBJ2-3 | many | - | TRBV7-2 | CASSTFSDTQYF | TGTGCCAGCAGCACCTTTTCAGATACGCAGTATTTT
TRBJ2-1 | many | TRBD2 | TRBV11-3 | CASSFTSGTEQFF | TGTGCCAGCAGCTTTACTAGCGGCACTGAGCAGTTCTTC
TRBJ2-5 | many | - | TRBV7-8 | CASIPSQGRRETQYF | TGTGCCAGCATCCCTAGCCAGGGGAGGCGGGAGACCCAGTACTTC
TRBJ2-1 | - | - | TRBV7-9 | CASSFEATSSYNEQFF | TGTGCCAGCAGCTTCGAAGCGACGAGCTCCTACAATGAGCAGTTCTTC
TRBJ1-5 | many | TRBD1 | TRBV7-2 | CASSTQGATHSNQPQHF | TGTGCCAGCAGCACCCAGGGGGCAACCCATAGCAATCAGCCCCAGCATTTT
TRBJ2-1 | many | - | TRBV9 | CASSVGIYNEQFF | TGTGCCAGCAGCGTAGGGATTTACAATGAGCAGTTCTTC
TRBJ2-7 | many | TRBD2 | TRBV18 | CASSPVGGIVHEQYF | TGTGCCAGCTCACCGGTGGGGGGGATAGTCCACGAGCAGTACTTC
TRBJ2-6 | - | - | TRBV11-2 | CASSLTNVLTF | TGTGCCAGCAGCTTGACAAACGTCCTGACTTTC
TRBJ2-2 | many | - | TRBV7-3 | CASSATAAGELFF | TGTGCCAGCAGCGCGACAGCGGCCGGGGAGCTGTTTTTT
TRBJ2-2 | many | TRBD2 | TRBV19 | CASKKAGDPSGELFF | TGTGCCAGTAAAAAGGCGGGAGATCCCAGCGGGGAGCTGTTTTTT
TRBJ2-5 | many | TRBD1 | TRBV20-1 | CSARPTGQSQETQYF | TGCAGTGCTAGACCCACGGGACAGAGCCAAGAGACCCAGTACTTC
TRBJ2-5 | many | TRBD1 | TRBV2 | CASTSTGLERRTKTQYF | TGTGCCAGCACTTCGACAGGGTTAGAGCGGAGGACGAAGACCCAGTACTTC
TRBJ1-4 | many | - | TRBV10-3 | CAISPGSHQLGEEKLFF | TGTGCCATCAGTCCCGGGAGCCACCAACTTGGAGAGGAAAAACTGTTTTTT
TRBJ2-2 | many | TRBD1 | TRBV12-3/TRBV12-4 | CASRLDRATGELFF | TGTGCCAGCCGCTTGGACAGGGCCACCGGGGAGCTGTTTTTT
TRBJ1-4 | few | TRBD1 | TRBV12-3/TRBV12-4 | CASSLGQGIEKLFF | TGTGCCAGCAGTTTAGGACAGGGGATTGAAAAACTGTTTTTT
TRBJ2-7 | many | TRBD2 | TRBV27 | CASSPWGLAGGEQYF | TGTGCCAGCAGTCCGTGGGGACTAGCGGGAGGCGAGCAGTACTTC
TRBJ2-3 | many | - | TRBV27 | CASSARRRARADTQYF | TGTGCCAGCAGTGCCCGGAGGAGGGCCCGGGCAGATACGCAGTATTTT
TRBJ2-1 | - | TRBD1 | TRBV2 | CASNPTGVNEQFF | TGTGCCAGCAATCCGACAGGGGTCAATGAGCAGTTCTTC
TRBJ1-2 | few | - | TRBV10-3 | CAISETDTRAGYTF | TGTGCCATCAGTGAGACTGATACCCGGGCTGGCTACACCTTC
TRBJ2-1 | - | TRBD2 | TRBV6-1 | CASKGLAGSYNEQFF | TGTGCCAGTAAGGGACTAGCGGGGAGTTACAATGAGCAGTTCTTC
TRBJ1-1 | many | - | TRBV6-5 | CASSYDPRVNTEAFF | TGTGCCAGCAGTTACGACCCCAGGGTGAACACTGAAGCTTTCTTT
TRBJ2-1 | many | - | TRBV28 | CASSSPKNNEQFF | TGTGCCAGCAGTTCCCCCAAGAACAATGAGCAGTTCTTC
TRBJ2-1 | many | TRBD2 | TRBV5-6 | CASSAGLAGEGNEQFF | TGTGCCAGCAGCGCAGGACTAGCGGGAGAGGGCAATGAGCAGTTCTTC
TRBJ2-3 | few | - | TRBV12-3/TRBV12-4 | CASSYSSGTTDTQYF | TGTGCCAGCAGCTATAGTAGCGGAACCACAGATACGCAGTATTTT
TRBJ1-1 | many | - | TRBV6-1 | CASSEPWGTEAFF | TGTGCCAGCAGTGAGCCATGGGGGACTGAAGCTTTCTTT
TRBJ2-1 | many | TRBD2 | TRBV28 | CASSSTGTSVNEQFF | TGTGCCAGCAGTTCAACCGGGACTAGCGTCAATGAGCAGTTCTTC
TRBJ2-3 | many | - | TRBV3-1 | CASSQEGLTQYF | TGTGCCAGCAGCCAAGAAGGACTCACTCAGTATTTT
TRBJ2-2 | many | TRBD2 | TRBV24-1 | CATSDPGLAGGTGELFF | TGTGCCACCAGTGACCCGGGACTAGCGGGAGGGACCGGGGAGCTGTTTTTT
TRBJ2-7 | - | - | TRBV30 | CAWSVLGYEQYF | TGTGCCTGGAGTGTACTAGGGTACGAGCAGTACTTC
TRBJ2-1 | - | TRBD2 | TRBV11-2 | CASSPRGASGRGEQFF | TGCGCCAGCAGCCCCCGGGGGGCTAGCGGGAGGGGTGAGCAGTTCTTC
TRBJ2-1 | many | TRBD2 | TRBV11-3 | CASTHSRRENGVEQFF | TGTGCCAGCACCCATTCCCGGCGGGAGAATGGCGTTGAGCAGTTCTTC
TRBJ2-1 | many | TRBD2 | TRBV6-1 | CASTTALAGGDEQFF | TGTGCCAGCACCACGGCGCTAGCGGGGGGGGATGAGCAGTTCTTC
TRBJ2-1 | few | TRBD1 | TRBV4-1 | CASSQATGEPYNEQFF | TGCGCCAGCAGCCAAGCGACAGGGGAGCCCTACAATGAGCAGTTCTTC
TRBJ1-3 | many | - | TRBV7-2 | CASSLGGFTGNTIYF | TGTGCCAGCAGCTTAGGAGGTTTCACTGGAAACACCATATATTTT
TRBJ2-2 | - | - | TRBV20-1 | CSARANDAMSTGELFF | TGCAGTGCTAGAGCGAACGACGCAATGAGCACCGGGGAGCTGTTTTTT
TRBJ2-7 | - | - | TRBV5-4 | CASSPGLGPAYEQYF | TGTGCCAGCAGCCCGGGGCTGGGACCGGCCTACGAGCAGTACTTC
TRBJ1-1 | many | - | TRBV5-5 | CASSSDILNTEAFF | TGTGCCAGCAGCTCGGACATATTGAACACTGAAGCTTTCTTT
TRBJ2-7 | many | - | TRBV28 | CASSSGAYEQYF | TGTGCCAGCAGCTCTGGAGCGTACGAGCAGTACTTC
TRBJ2-7 | many | TRBD2 | TRBV19 | CASRRLAGGSYEQYF | TGTGCCAGTAGGAGACTAGCGGGAGGGTCCTACGAGCAGTACTTC
TRBJ2-7 | many | TRBD2 | TRBV20-1 | CSAQGTSGSYEQYF | TGCAGTGCTCAAGGGACTAGCGGGAGCTACGAGCAGTACTTC